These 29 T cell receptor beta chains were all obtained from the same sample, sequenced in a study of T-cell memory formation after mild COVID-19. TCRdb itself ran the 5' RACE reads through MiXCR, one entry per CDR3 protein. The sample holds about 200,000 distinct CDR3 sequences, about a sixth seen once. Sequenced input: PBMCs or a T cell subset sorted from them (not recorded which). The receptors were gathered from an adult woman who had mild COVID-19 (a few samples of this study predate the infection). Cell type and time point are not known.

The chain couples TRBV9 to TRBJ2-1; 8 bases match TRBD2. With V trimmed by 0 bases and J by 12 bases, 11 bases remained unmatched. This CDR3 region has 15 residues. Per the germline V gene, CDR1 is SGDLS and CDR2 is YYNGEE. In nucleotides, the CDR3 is TGTGCCAGCAGCGTAGAAGCGGGAGTATCGGAAGGGCAGTTCTTC. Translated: CASSVEAGVSEGQFF.

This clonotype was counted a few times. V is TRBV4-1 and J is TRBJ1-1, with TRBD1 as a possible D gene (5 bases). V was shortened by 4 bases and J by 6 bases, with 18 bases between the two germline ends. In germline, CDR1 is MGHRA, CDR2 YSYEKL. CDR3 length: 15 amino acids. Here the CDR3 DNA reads TGCGCCAGCAGCCCCTCGGGAGTGGGGGGGGCTGAAGCTTTCTTT. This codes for CASSPSGVGGAEAFF.

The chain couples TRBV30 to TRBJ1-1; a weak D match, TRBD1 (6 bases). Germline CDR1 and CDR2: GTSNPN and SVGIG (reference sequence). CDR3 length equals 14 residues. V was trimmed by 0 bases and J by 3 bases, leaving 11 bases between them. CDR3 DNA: TGTGCCTGGAGTGTACTGGGGGCGGACACTGAAGCTTTCTTT. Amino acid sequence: CAWSVLGADTEAFF.

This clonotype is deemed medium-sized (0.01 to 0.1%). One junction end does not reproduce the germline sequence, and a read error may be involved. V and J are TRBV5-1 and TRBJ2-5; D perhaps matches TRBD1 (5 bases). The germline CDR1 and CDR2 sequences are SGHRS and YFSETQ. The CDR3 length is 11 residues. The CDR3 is CASSRQETQYF. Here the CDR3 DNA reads TGTGCCAGCAGTCGACAGGAGACCCAGTACTTC.

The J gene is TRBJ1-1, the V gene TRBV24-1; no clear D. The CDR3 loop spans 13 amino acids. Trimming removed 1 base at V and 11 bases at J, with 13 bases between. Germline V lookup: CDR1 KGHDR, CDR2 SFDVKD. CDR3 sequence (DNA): TGTGCCACCAGTGATTTCTCGCGGTCGGGGGCTTTCTTT. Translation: CATSDFSRSGAFF.

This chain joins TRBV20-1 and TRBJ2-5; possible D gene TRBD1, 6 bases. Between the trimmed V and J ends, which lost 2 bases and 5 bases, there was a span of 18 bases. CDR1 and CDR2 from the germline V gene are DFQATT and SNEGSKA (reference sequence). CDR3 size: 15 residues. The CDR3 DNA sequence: TGCAGTGCTAGACCCGGGACACCGGGCGGTGAGACCCAGTACTTC. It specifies CSARPGTPGGETQYF.

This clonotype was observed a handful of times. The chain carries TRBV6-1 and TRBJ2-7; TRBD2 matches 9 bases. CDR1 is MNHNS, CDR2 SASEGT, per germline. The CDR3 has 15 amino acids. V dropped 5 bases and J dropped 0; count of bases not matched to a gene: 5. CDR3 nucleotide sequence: TGTGCCAGCAGTCCCGCAGCGGGAGGCTCCTACGAGCAGTACTTC. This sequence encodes CASSPAAGGSYEQYF.

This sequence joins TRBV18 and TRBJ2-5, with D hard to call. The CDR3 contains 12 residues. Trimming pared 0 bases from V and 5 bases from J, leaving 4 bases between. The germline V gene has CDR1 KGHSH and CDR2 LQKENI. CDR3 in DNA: TGTGCCAGCTCACCACCCAGCGAGACCCAGTACTTC. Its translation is CASSPPSETQYF.

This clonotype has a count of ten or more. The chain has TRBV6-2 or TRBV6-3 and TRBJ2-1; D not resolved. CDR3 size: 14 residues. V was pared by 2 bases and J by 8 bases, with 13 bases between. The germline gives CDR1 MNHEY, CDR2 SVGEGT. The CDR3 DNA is TGTGCCAGCAGTTACATACTTTTGGTCGATGAGCAGTTCTTC. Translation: CASSYILLVDEQFF.

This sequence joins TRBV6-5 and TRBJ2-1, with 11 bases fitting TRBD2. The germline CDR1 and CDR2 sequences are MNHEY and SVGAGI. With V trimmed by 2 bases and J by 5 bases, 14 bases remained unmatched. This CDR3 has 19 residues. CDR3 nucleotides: TGTGCCAGCAGTTACAACCGTATACTAGCGGGAGTTACTAACAATGAGCAGTTCTTC. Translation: CASSYNRILAGVTNNEQFF.

This CDR3 is CASSLWESGKLFF. In DNA form, the CDR3 reads TGTGCCAGCAGTTTATGGGAGTCAGGGAAACTGTTTTTT. The chain has TRBV27 and TRBJ1-4; a weak D match, TRBD1 (5 bases). CDR1 and CDR2 (germline): MNHEY, SMNVEV (reference sequence). The V gene lost 1 base and the J gene lost 11 bases, with 11 bases spanning the gap. CDR3 length equals 13 residues.

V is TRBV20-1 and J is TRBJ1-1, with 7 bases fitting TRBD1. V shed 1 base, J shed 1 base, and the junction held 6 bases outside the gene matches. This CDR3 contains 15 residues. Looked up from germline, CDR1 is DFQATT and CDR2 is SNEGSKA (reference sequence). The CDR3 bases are TGCAGTGCTAGAGCCCCGGGACAGCCGAACACTGAAGCTTTCTTT. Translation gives CSARAPGQPNTEAFF.

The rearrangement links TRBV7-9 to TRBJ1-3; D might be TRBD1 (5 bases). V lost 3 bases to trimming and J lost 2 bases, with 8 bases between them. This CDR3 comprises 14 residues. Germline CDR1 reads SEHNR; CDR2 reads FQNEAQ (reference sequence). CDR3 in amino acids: CASSLGGAGNTIYF. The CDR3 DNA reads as TGTGCCAGCAGCTTGGGGGGAGCTGGAAACACCATATATTTT.

CDR3 amino acids: CSARDYQLNEKLFF. The CDR3 bases are TGCAGTGCTAGAGATTACCAGCTTAATGAAAAACTGTTTTTT. This chain uses TRBV20-1 with TRBJ1-4; D is unresolved. Germline V gene lookup returns CDR1 DFQATT and CDR2 SNEGSKA (reference sequence). Trimming pared 0 bases from V and 4 bases from J, leaving 9 bases between. There are 14 residues in the CDR3.

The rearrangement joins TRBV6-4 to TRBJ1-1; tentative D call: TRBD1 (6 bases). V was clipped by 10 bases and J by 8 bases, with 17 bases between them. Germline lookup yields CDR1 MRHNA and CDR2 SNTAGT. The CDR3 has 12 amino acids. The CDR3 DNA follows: TGTGCCATCGACAGGTCTGAAACCGAAGCTTTCTTT. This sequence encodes CAIDRSETEAFF.

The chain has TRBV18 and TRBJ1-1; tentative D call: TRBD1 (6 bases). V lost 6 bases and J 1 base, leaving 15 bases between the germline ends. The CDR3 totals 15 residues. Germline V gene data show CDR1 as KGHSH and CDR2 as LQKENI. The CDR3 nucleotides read TGTGCCAGCTCCCCAGAGACAGGTTCGAACACTGAAGCTTTCTTT. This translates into CASSPETGSNTEAFF.

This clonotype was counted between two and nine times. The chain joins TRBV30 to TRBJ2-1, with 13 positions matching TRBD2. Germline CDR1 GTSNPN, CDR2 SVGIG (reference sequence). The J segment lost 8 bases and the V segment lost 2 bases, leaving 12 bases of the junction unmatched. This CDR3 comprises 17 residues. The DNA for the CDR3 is TGTGCCTGGAGTAGAATAAGGACTAGCGGGAGTATCGATGAGCAGTTCTTC. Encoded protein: CAWSRIRTSGSIDEQFF.

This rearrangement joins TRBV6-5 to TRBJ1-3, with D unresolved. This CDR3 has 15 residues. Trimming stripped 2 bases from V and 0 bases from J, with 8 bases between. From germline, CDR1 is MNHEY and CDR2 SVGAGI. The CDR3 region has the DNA TGTGCCAGCAGTTACGAGAGAAACTCTGGAAACACCATATATTTT. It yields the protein CASSYERNSGNTIYF.

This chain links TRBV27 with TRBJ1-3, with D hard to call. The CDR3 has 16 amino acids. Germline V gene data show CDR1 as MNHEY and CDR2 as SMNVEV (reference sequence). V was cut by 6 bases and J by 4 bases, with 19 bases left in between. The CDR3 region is CASSPRSPYSGNTIYF. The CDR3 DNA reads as TGTGCCAGCAGCCCACGGTCACCCTACTCAGGAAACACCATATATTTT.

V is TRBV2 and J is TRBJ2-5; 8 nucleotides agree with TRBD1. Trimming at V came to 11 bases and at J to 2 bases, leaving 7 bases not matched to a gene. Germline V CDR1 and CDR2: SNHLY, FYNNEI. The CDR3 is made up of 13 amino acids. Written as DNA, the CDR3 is TGTGCCGGACAGGGTTATTTTCAAGAGACCCAGTACTTC. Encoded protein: CAGQGYFQETQYF.

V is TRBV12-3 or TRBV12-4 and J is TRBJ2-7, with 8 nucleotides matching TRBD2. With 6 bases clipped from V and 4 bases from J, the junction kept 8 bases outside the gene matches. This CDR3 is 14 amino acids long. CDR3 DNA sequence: TGTGCCAGCAGAGCCGGGACTAGGTTATACGAGCAGTACTTC. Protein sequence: CASRAGTRLYEQYF.

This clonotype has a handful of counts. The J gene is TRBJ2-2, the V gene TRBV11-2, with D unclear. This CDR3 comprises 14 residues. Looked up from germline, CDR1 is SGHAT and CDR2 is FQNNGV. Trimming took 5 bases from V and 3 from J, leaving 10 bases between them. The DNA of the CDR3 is TGTGCCAGCAGCAGACGACGGGACACCGGGGAGCTGTTTTTT. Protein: CASSRRRDTGELFF.

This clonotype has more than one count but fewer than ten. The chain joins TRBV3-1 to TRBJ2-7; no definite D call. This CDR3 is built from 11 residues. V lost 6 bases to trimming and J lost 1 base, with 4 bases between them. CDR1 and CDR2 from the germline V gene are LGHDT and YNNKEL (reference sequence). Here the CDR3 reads CASRGSYEQYF. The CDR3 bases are TGTGCCAGCAGGGGGTCCTACGAGCAGTACTTC.

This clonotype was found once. CDR3 bases: TGTGCCAGCAGCCAAGAAATTCCAAGTGACGAGCAGTACTTC. It yields the protein CASSQEIPSDEQYF. The chain employs TRBV14 and TRBJ2-7; D is uncertain. From germline, CDR1 is SGHDN and CDR2 FVKESK. Trimming took 0 bases from V and 5 from J, leaving 11 bases between them. The CDR3 contains 14 residues.

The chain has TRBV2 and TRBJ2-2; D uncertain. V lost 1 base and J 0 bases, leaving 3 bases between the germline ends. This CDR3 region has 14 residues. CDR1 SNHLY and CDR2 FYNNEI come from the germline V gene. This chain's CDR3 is CASSEGPNTGELFF. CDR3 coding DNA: TGTGCCAGCAGTGAAGGTCCGAACACCGGGGAGCTGTTTTTT. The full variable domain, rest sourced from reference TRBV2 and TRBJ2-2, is EPEVTQTPSHQVTQMGQEVILRCVPISNHLYFYWYRQILGQKVEFLVSFYNNEISEKSEIFDDQFSVERPDGSNFTLKIRSTKLEDSAMYFCASSEGPNTGELFFGEGSRLTVL.

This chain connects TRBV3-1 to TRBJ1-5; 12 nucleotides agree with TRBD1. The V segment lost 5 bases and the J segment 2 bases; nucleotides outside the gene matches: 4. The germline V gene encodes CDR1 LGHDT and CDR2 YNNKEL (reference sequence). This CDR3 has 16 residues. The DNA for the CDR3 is TGTGCCAGCAGCGCCGGGACAGGGGGCCGCAATCAGCCCCAGCATTTT. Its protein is CASSAGTGGRNQPQHF.

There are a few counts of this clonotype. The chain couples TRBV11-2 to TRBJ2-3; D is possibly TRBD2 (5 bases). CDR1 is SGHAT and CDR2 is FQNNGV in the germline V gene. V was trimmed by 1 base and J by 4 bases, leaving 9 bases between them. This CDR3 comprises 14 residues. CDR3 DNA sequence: TGTGCCAGCAGCTTAGGGGTACTAGCAGATACGCAGTATTTT. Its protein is CASSLGVLADTQYF.

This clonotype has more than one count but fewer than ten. The CDR3 region has the DNA TGTGCCAGCAGCTTAGGAAGCGGGGGGCTTCAGTTCTTC. Protein: CASSLGSGGLQFF. The chain is built from TRBV7-9 and TRBJ2-1; TRBD2 matches at 9 bases. There are 13 residues in the CDR3. V shed 1 base, J shed 13 bases, and the junction held 5 bases outside the gene matches. Germline lookup yields CDR1 SEHNR and CDR2 FQNEAQ (reference sequence).

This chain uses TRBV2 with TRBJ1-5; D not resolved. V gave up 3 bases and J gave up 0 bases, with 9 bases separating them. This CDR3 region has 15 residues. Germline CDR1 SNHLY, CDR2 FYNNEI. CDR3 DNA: TGTGCCAGCAGTGATGCCCAGTATAGCAATCAGCCCCAGCATTTT. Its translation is CASSDAQYSNQPQHF.